One sample yielded the 27 T cell receptor beta chains listed below, sequenced in a study of shared clonotypes between healthy human individuals. Only in-frame clones appear in the TCRdb table, and some are missing; sequencing was by immunoSEQ multiplex PCR. This sample has around 500,000 clones, with approximately 82% found just once. The material sequenced was PBMCs. These receptors were taken from a woman in her thirties or forties in good health. Some clones in this sample may be carry-over from other donors' samples.

J is TRBJ1-1 and V is TRBV6-5; D not resolved. V gave up 4 bases and J gave up 1 base, with 10 bases separating them. The CDR3 length is 14 residues. Germline V gives CDR1 MNHEY, CDR2 SVGAGI. The CDR3 here is CASSFLFGNTEAFF. The CDR3 coding sequence is TGTGCCAGCAGTTTTTTATTCGGGAACACTGAAGCTTTCTTT.

This clone was observed a few times. The rearrangement links TRBV5-6 to TRBJ1-1; TRBD1 matches 9 bases. This CDR3 is built from 15 residues. The trim removed 3 bases at V and 3 bases at J, leaving 6 bases unmatched. From germline, CDR1 is SGHDT and CDR2 YYEEEE. Here the CDR3 reads CASSSSRQGDTEAFF. The CDR3 DNA is TGTGCCAGCAGCTCCTCGAGACAGGGGGACACTGAAGCTTTCTTT.

V gene TRBV11-2 combines with J gene TRBJ2-4; 7 bases are shared with TRBD2. The CDR3 runs 19 residues. V shed 3 bases and J 0 bases; nucleotides not matched to a gene: 14. Germline lookup yields CDR1 SGHAT and CDR2 FQNNGV. CDR3 loop: CASSLREKEPGLAKNIQYF. CDR3 in DNA: TGTGCCAGCAGCTTGCGGGAGAAAGAGCCCGGCCTAGCCAAAAACATTCAGTACTTC. Full variable domain (missing parts from reference TRBV11-2 and TRBJ2-4): EAGVAQSPRYKIIEKRQSVAFWCNPISGHATLYWYQQILGQGPKLLIQFQNNGVVDDSQLPKDRFSAERLKGVDSTLKIQPAKLEDSAVYLCASSLREKEPGLAKNIQYFGAGTRLSVL.

This clone was detected once. The junction does not match germline at one end; this may be a read error. This sequence joins TRBV6-9 and TRBJ2-7; the match to TRBD2 covers 10 bases. CDR1 is MNHGY, CDR2 SVAAGI, per germline. This CDR3 contains 13 residues. The CDR3 DNA reads TGTGCCACAGCGGGAGGGCCCTTGTACGAGCAGCACTTC. Encoded protein: CATAGGPLYEQHF.

V gene TRBV27 combines with J gene TRBJ1-5; weak D call: TRBD1 (5 bases). The length of the CDR3 is 17 residues. Between the trimmed V and J ends, which lost 3 bases and 0 bases, there was a span of 15 bases. Germline CDR1 and CDR2: MNHEY and SMNVEV (reference sequence). As DNA, the CDR3 is TGTGCCAGCAGTTTGTTTTCAGGGCTATATAGCAATCAGCCCCAGCATTTT. It encodes CASSLFSGLYSNQPQHF.

In nucleotides, the CDR3 is TGCAGTGGGAGCGCCCTCAATGAGCAGTTCTTC. Its translation: CSGSALNEQFF. V usage is TRBV20-1 and J usage is TRBJ2-1; D is undetermined. Germline V gene sequence: CDR1 DFQATT, CDR2 SNEGSKA (reference sequence). V lost 7 bases, J lost 6 bases, and 10 bases lay in between. There are 11 residues in the CDR3.

The rearrangement links TRBV6-6 to TRBJ2-7; no definite D call. The CDR3 totals 11 residues. V was trimmed by 9 bases and J by 3 bases, leaving 9 bases between them. The germline gives CDR1 MNHNY, CDR2 SVGAGI (reference sequence). The CDR3 sequence: CASSQSYEQYF. CDR3 nucleotides: TGTGCCAGTAGCCAGAGCTACGAGCAGTACTTC.

This sequence joins TRBV19 and TRBJ2-3; tentatively, D is TRBD2 (6 bases). V was pared by 3 bases and J by 2 bases, with 9 bases between. Germline assignment: CDR1 LNHDA and CDR2 SQIVND (reference sequence). There are 14 residues in the CDR3. The CDR3 DNA is TGTGCCAGTAGTATCGGGAGCATCACAGATACGCAGTATTTT. Protein sequence: CASSIGSITDTQYF. Full variable domain (remainder filled in from reference TRBV19 and TRBJ2-3): DGGITQSPKYLFRKEGQNVTLSCEQNLNHDAMYWYRQDPGQGLRLIYYSQIVNDFQKGDIAEGYSVSREKKESFPLTVTSAQKNPTAFYLCASSIGSITDTQYFGPGTRLTVL.

This chain connects TRBV20-1 to TRBJ2-1, with D unresolved. The CDR3 is 11 amino acids. Germline lookup yields CDR1 DFQATT and CDR2 SNEGSKA (reference sequence). Between the trimmed V and J ends, which lost 1 base and 7 bases, there was a span of 5 bases. The CDR3 region has the DNA TGCAGTGCTAGAGCGATAAATGAGCAGTTCTTC. The encoded protein is CSARAINEQFF.

This sequence joins TRBV15 and TRBJ2-2, with 8 bases lining up with TRBD2. The length of the CDR3 is 17 residues. CDR1 is LNHNV, CDR2 YYDKDF, per germline (reference sequence). J was trimmed by 4 bases and V by 0 bases; bases with no gene match: 7. CDR3 coding DNA: TGTGCCACCAGCAGAGATTCACTAGCGGCAACCACCGGGGAGCTGTTTTTT. This sequence encodes CATSRDSLAATTGELFF.

This clone turned up a few times. J is TRBJ1-1 and V is TRBV10-1, with TRBD1 matching 7 bases. In germline, CDR1 is WNHNN, CDR2 SYGVQD (reference sequence). The CDR3 sequence is 15 residues long. With V trimmed by 4 bases and J by 4 bases, 9 bases remained unmatched. The CDR3 reads CASSVGRGSGTEAFF. In DNA form, the CDR3 reads TGCGCCAGCAGTGTGGGCAGGGGGTCCGGCACTGAAGCTTTCTTT.

This clone was observed at least ten times. This chain links TRBV27 with TRBJ2-6; TRBD1 aligns across 9 bases. The J segment lost 4 bases and the V segment lost 5 bases, leaving 9 bases of the junction unmatched. Germline assignment: CDR1 MNHEY and CDR2 SMNVEV (reference sequence). The CDR3 is 17 residues long. The CDR3 DNA sequence: TGTGCCAGCAGTCACGGGACAGGGCTGACCGGGGCCAACGTCCTGACTTTC. Amino acids: CASSHGTGLTGANVLTF.

The V and J genes are TRBV4-1 and TRBJ1-1; tentatively, D is TRBD1 (5 bases). The germline V gene encodes CDR1 MGHRA and CDR2 YSYEKL. The CDR3 spans 12 residues. V was cut by 1 base and J by 11 bases, with 11 bases left in between. Written as DNA, the CDR3 is TGCGCCAGCAGCCAAGGGGGAGGGGACGCTTTCTTT. Translated, it gives CASSQGGGDAFF.

This chain links TRBV9 with TRBJ1-1; D gene uncertain. Germline values: CDR1 SGDLS, CDR2 YYNGEE. This CDR3 comprises 15 residues. Trimming took off 3 bases at V and 1 base at J, with 13 bases between the two ends. The CDR3 reads CASSGVSSGNTEAFF. The CDR3 nucleotides read TGTGCCAGCAGCGGAGTGAGTTCTGGGAACACTGAAGCTTTCTTT.

The chain recombines TRBV9 with TRBJ2-7, with D unresolved. The V end was cut by 0 bases, the J end by 2 bases, with 12 bases between. The CDR3 has 15 residues. The germline V gene encodes CDR1 SGDLS and CDR2 YYNGEE. The CDR3 loop is CASSVGDQITYEQYF. In DNA, the CDR3 is TGTGCCAGCAGCGTAGGTGACCAAATTACCTACGAGCAGTACTTC.

The table lists this clone with a few counts. The chain combines TRBV12-2 with TRBJ2-7. TRBV12-2 is a pseudogene segment. CDR3 size: 16 residues. CDR3 sequence (DNA): TGTGCAAGTCGCTTGGGTGACCAGGGACGGGACTACGAGCAGTACTTC. Translation gives CASRLGDQGRDYEQYF.

The chain links TRBV15 to TRBJ2-1, with D perhaps being TRBD1 or TRBD2 (5 bases each). Germline CDR1 and CDR2: LNHNV and YYDKDF (reference sequence). The CDR3 spans 15 residues. With 0 bases removed from V and 5 bases from J, the gap between germline ends came to 11 bases. The CDR3 protein is CATSRDRDGHNEQFF. The DNA for the CDR3 is TGTGCCACCAGCAGAGATCGGGACGGGCACAATGAGCAGTTCTTC.

This clone appeared a few times. The V call is TRBV9, the J call TRBJ1-2, with D possibly matching TRBD1 (6 bases). V shed 6 bases and J shed 6 bases, with 18 bases lying between them. The germline gives CDR1 SGDLS, CDR2 YYNGEE. This CDR3 region has 14 residues. The DNA of the CDR3 is TGTGCCAGCAACTTACGGGGGCAGGGCCATGGCTACACCTTC. Its protein is CASNLRGQGHGYTF.

The J gene is TRBJ2-7, the V gene TRBV21-1; the D segment call TRBD1 is taken from the table without a DNA check. TRBV21-1 is termed a pseudogene. The CDR3 length is 16 residues. The CDR3 DNA is TGTGCCAGCAGCCCTGACAGTTTTACAGACCCCTACGAGCAGTACTTC. It is translated as CASSPDSFTDPYEQYF.

DNA of the CDR3: TGTGCCAGCACCCCTGGAGGGGGGACCACTGAAGCTTTCTTT. This gives the protein CASTPGGGTTEAFF. The chain uses TRBV28 and TRBJ1-1, with a weak D call TRBD1 (6 bases). CDR3 length: 14 amino acids. CDR1 and CDR2 from the germline V gene are MDHEN and SYDVKM. Trimming took 7 bases from V and 4 from J, leaving 16 bases between them.

Comment on this clone: Germline is not matched at one junction end, which may reflect a read error. This rearrangement joins TRBV27 to TRBJ2-1; D is perhaps TRBD1 or TRBD2 (5 bases each). This CDR3 is built from 14 residues. The V gene's germline CDR1 is MNHEY and CDR2 SMNVEV (reference sequence). CDR3 in DNA: TGTGCCAGCAGTCAGGGACCACTCTACGATGAGCAGTTCTTC. This sequence encodes CASSQGPLYDEQFF.

The chain employs TRBV28 and TRBJ2-7; TRBD1 matches at 9 bases. J lost 6 bases, V lost 6 bases, and 6 bases had no gene match. This CDR3 comprises 13 residues. The germline CDR1 and CDR2 sequences are MDHEN and SYDVKM. This chain's CDR3 is CASRQQGAGEQYF. The CDR3 DNA sequence: TGTGCCAGCAGACAACAGGGGGCTGGCGAGCAGTACTTC.

The chain has TRBV9 and TRBJ2-6, with 9 bases aligning to TRBD1. The CDR3 is 16 residues long. Germline CDR1 reads SGDLS; CDR2 reads YYNGEE. J was trimmed by 2 bases and V by 3 bases; bases with no gene match: 3. The CDR3 DNA is TGTGCCAGCAGCGCTACAGGGGGCGCTGGGGCCAACGTCCTGACTTTC. It translates to CASSATGGAGANVLTF.

DNA for the CDR3: TGTGCCAGCAGCTCTCCTAGCGGGAGAGGATCGGGGGAGCTGTTTTTT. Translating gives CASSSPSGRGSGELFF. The rearrangement links TRBV7-9 to TRBJ2-2; 10 bases are a match to TRBD2. The CDR3 runs 16 residues. Germline V gene sequence: CDR1 SEHNR, CDR2 FQNEAQ (reference sequence). V lost 4 bases, J lost 8 bases, and 10 bases stayed unmatched.

This rearrangement joins TRBV19 to TRBJ1-1; unclear D gene. CDR1 and CDR2 from the germline V gene are LNHDA and SQIVND (reference sequence). The CDR3 consists of 15 residues. The germline V and J ends were trimmed by 5 bases and 0 bases, with 13 bases remaining between them. The CDR3 loop reads CASSSRRTVNTEAFF. In DNA form, the CDR3 reads TGTGCCAGTAGTTCACGCCGGACCGTGAACACTGAAGCTTTCTTT. Full variable domain (rest looked up from reference TRBV19 and TRBJ1-1): DGGITQSPKYLFRKEGQNVTLSCEQNLNHDAMYWYRQDPGQGLRLIYYSQIVNDFQKGDIAEGYSVSREKKESFPLTVTSAQKNPTAFYLCASSSRRTVNTEAFFGQGTRLTVV.

This rearrangement joins TRBV7-9 to TRBJ2-5, with 7 positions matching TRBD1. Germline-derived CDR1 and CDR2 are SEHNR and FQNEAQ (reference sequence). CDR3 length: 15 amino acids. V dropped 5 bases and J dropped 5; count of bases not matched to a gene: 11. The CDR3 protein is CASSDRQGLGETQYF. The CDR3 DNA reads as TGTGCCAGCAGCGATCGACAGGGTCTAGGGGAGACCCAGTACTTC.

The gene calls are TRBV19 and TRBJ2-1, with 8 bases fitting TRBD2. The CDR3 is made up of 16 amino acids. CDR1 and CDR2 from the germline V gene are LNHDA and SQIVND (reference sequence). V dropped 3 bases and J dropped 0; count of bases not matched to a gene: 4. The CDR3 DNA sequence: TGTGCCAGTAGTATCCGGGAGGGGAGCTCCTACAATGAGCAGTTCTTC. Residues: CASSIREGSSYNEQFF.